The sample holds many counts of the clone carrying this T cell receptor (beta chain). The sample is drawn from a study of regulatory T cells in long-lasting Graves disease. iRepertoire HTBI primers and Arm-PCR of CDR3 regions built TCR beta libraries. One entry per CDR3 protein results from TCRdb running MiXCR on the multiplex PCR reads. The table includes roughly 420,000 distinct CDR3 sequences, about a sixth detected once. The V and J ends lost 3 bases and 0 bases, in that order; junction bases with no gene match: 2. Looked up from germline, CDR1 is MNHEY and CDR2 is SMNVEV (reference sequence). This CDR3 comprises 14 residues. Time point of the sample: newly diagnosed GD, antithyroid drugs for less than 3 months. Following extraction of RNA from PBMCs, that RNA was used to make the TCR library. Patients were enrolled at an endocrinology department in Xi'an, China. This sample also belongs to another study, concerning T cells in Graves' hyperthyroidism and ophthalmopathy.

The chain recombines TRBV27 with TRBJ2-7, with 7 positions matching TRBD1. This clonotype was sampled from a woman between 18 and 29 years old with Graves disease. This specimen consisted of peripheral blood mononuclear cells (PBMCs), obtained at new diagnosis, from a patient treated with antithyroid drugs. As DNA, the CDR3 is TGTGCCAGCAGTTTGTGGGACAGCTCCTACGAGCAGTACTTC. Translation gives CASSLWDSSYEQYF.